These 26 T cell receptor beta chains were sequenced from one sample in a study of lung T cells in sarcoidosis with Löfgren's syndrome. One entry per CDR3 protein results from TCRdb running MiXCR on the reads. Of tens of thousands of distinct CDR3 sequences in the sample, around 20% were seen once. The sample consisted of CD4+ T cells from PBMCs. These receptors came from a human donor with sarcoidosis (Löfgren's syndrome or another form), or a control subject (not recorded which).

CDR3 sequence reads: CASSLAGANEKLFF. The CDR3 nucleotides are TGTGCCAGCAGCTTAGCAGGGGCCAATGAAAAACTGTTTTTT. The chain employs TRBV7-2 and TRBJ1-4, with a weak D call TRBD1 (5 bases). The CDR3 is 14 amino acids. Per the germline V gene, CDR1 is SGHTA and CDR2 is FQGNSA. The V end lost 0 bases, the J end lost 5 bases, and 7 bases lay between the germline ends.

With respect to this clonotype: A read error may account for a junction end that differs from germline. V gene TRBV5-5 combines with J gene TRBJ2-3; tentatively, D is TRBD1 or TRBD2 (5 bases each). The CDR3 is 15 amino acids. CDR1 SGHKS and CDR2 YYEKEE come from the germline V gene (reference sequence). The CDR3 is CASSLAGRNTDTRYF. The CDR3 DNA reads TGTGCCAGCAGCTTGGCAGGGAGAAACACAGATACGCGGTATTTT. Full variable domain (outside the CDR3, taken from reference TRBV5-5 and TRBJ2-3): DAGVTQSPTHLIKTRGQQVTLRCSPISGHKSVSWYQQVLGQGPQFIFQYYEKEERGRGNFPDRFSARQFPNYSSELNVNALLLGDSALYLCASSLAGRNTDTRYFGPGTRLTVL.

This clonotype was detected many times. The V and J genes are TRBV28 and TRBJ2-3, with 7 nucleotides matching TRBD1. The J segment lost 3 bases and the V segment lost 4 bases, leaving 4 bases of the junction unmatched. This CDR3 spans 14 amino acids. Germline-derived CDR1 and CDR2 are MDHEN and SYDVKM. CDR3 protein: CASSSPGQTDTQYF. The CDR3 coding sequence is TGTGCCAGCAGTTCCCCGGGACAGACAGATACGCAGTATTTT.

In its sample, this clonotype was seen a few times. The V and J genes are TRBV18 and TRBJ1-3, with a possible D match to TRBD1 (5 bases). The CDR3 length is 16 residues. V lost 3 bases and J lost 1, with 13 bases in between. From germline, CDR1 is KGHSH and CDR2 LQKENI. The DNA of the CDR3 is TGTGCCAGCTCACCTCTGGACGGGGCTTCTGGAAACACCATATATTTT. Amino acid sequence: CASSPLDGASGNTIYF.

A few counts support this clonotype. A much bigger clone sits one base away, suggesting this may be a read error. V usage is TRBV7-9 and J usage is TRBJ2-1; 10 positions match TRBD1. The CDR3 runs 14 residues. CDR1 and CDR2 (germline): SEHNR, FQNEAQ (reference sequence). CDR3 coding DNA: TGTACCAGCAGCCCTGGGACAGGGGTCAATGAGCAGTTCTTC. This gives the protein CTSSPGTGVNEQFF.

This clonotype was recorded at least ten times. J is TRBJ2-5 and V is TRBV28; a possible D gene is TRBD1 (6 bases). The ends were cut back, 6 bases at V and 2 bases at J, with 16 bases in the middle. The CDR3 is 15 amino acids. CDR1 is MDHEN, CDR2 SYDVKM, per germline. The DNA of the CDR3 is TGTGCCAGCAGACCCCCGGAAGGACAGCAAGAGACCCAGTACTTC. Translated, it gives CASRPPEGQQETQYF.

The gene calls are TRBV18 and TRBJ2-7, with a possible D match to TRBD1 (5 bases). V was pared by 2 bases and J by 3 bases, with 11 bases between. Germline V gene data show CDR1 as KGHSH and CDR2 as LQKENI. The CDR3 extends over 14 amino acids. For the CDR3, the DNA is TGTGCCAGCTCACCAGGGGCAACGTTCTACGAGCAGTACTTC. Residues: CASSPGATFYEQYF.

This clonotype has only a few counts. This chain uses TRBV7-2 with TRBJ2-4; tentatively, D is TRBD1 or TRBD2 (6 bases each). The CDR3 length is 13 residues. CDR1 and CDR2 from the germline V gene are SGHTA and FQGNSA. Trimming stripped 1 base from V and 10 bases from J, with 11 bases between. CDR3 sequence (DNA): TGTGCCAGCAGCTTAGACCAGGGGACTATTCAGTACTTC. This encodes CASSLDQGTIQYF. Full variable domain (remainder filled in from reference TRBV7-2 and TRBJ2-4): GAGVSQSPSNKVTEKGKDVELRCDPISGHTALYWYRQSLGQGLEFLIYFQGNSAPDKSGLPSDRFSAERTGGSVSTLTIQRTQQEDSAVYLCASSLDQGTIQYFGAGTRLSVL.

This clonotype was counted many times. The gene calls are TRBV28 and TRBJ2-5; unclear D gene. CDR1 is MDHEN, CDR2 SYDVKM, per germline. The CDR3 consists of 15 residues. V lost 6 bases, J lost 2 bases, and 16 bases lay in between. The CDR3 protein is CASSSRTERQETQYF. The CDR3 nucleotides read TGTGCCAGCAGCTCAAGGACGGAGCGACAAGAGACCCAGTACTTC.

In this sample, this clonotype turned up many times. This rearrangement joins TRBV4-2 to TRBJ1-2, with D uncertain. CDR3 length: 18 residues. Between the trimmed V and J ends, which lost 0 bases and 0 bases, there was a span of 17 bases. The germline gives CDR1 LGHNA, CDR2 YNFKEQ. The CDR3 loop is CASSQEGIGRRTNYGYTF. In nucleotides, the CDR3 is TGTGCCAGCAGCCAAGAAGGAATAGGACGGAGAACTAACTATGGCTACACCTTC.

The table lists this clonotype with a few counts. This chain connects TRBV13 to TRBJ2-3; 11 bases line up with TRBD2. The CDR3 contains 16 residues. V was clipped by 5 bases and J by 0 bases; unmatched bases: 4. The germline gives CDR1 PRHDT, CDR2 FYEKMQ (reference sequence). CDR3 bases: TGTGCCAGCAGCAAGAGACTAGCGGGAAGCACAGATACGCAGTATTTT. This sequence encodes CASSKRLAGSTDTQYF.

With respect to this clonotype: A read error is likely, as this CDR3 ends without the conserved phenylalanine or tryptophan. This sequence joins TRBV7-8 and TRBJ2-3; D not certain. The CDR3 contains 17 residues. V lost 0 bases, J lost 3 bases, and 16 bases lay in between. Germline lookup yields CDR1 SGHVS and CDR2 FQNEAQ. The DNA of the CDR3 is TGTGCCAGCAGCTTAGCGCGCGGTAAAGGTCCTACAGATACGCAGTATTCT. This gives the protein CASSLARGKGPTDTQYS.

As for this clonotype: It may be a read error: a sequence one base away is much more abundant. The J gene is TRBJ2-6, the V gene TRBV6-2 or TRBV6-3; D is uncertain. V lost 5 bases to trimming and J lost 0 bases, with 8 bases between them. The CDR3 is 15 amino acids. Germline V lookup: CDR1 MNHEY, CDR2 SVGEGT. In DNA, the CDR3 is TGTGCCAGCAGTCCCACCGGCTCTGGGGCCAACGTCCTGACTTTC. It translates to CASSPTGSGANVLTF.

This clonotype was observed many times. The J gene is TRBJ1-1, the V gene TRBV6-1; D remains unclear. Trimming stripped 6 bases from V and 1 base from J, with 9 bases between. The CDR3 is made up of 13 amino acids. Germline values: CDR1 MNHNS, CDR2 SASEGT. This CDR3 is CASRRTGNTEAFF. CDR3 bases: TGTGCCAGCAGGCGGACGGGGAACACTGAAGCTTTCTTT.

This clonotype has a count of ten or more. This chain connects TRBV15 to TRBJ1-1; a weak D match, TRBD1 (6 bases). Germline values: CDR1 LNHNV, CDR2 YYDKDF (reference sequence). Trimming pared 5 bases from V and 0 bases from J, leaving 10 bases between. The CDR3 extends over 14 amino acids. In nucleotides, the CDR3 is TGTGCCACCAGCGGACAGTACATGAACACTGAAGCTTTCTTT. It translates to CATSGQYMNTEAFF. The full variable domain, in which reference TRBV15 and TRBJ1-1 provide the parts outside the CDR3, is DAMVIQNPRYQVTQFGKPVTLSCSQTLNHNVMYWYQQKSSQAPKLLFHYYDKDFNNEADTPDNFQSRRPNTSFCFLDIRSPGLGDTAMYLCATSGQYMNTEAFFGQGTRLTVV.

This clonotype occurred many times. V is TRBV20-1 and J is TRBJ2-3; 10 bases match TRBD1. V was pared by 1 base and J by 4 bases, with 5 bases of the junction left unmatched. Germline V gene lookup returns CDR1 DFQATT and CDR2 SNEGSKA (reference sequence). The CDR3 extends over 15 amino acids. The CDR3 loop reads CSARALGQGADTQYF. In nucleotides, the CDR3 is TGCAGTGCTAGAGCTCTAGGACAGGGGGCAGATACGCAGTATTTT.

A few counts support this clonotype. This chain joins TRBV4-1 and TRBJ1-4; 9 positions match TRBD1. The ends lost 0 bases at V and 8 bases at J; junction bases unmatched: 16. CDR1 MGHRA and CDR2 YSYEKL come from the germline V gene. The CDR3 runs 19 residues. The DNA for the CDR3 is TGCGCCAGCAGCCAAGACCGCAACACACCCGGGACAGGGCACGAAAAACTGTTTTTT. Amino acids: CASSQDRNTPGTGHEKLFF.

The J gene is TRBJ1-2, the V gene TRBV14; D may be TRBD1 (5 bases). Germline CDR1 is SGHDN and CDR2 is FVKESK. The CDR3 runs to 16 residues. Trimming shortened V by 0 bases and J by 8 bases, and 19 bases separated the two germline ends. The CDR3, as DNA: TGTGCCAGCAGCCAAGAAGGACCCTTCAGGGTGCAGGGCTACACCTTC. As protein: CASSQEGPFRVQGYTF. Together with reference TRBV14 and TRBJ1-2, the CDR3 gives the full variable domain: EAGVTQFPSHSVIEKGQTVTLRCDPISGHDNLYWYRRVMGKEIKFLLHFVKESKQDESGMPNNRFLAERTGGTYSTLKVQPAELEDSGVYFCASSQEGPFRVQGYTFGSGTRLTVV.

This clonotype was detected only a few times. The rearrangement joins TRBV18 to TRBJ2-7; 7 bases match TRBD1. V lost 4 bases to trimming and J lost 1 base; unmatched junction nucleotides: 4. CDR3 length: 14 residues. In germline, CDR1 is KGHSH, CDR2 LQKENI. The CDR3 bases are TGTGCCAGCTCACGGTCACAGGGGTCCTACGAGCAGTACGTC. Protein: CASSRSQGSYEQYV.

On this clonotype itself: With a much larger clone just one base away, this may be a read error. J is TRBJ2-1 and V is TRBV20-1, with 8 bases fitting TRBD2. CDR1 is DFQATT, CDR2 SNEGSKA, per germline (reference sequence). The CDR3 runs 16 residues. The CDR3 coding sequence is TGCGGTGCACAAATAGCGGGGATGAGCTCCTACAATGAGCAGTTCTTC. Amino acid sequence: CGAQIAGMSSYNEQFF.

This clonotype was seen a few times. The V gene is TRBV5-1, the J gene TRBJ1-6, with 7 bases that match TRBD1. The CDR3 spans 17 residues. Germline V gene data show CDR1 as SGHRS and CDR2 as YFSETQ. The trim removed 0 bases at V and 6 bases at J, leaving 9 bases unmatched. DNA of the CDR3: TGCGCCAGCAGCTTGGCCCGACAGGGACGGTCTAATTCACCCCTCCACTTT. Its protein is CASSLARQGRSNSPLHF.

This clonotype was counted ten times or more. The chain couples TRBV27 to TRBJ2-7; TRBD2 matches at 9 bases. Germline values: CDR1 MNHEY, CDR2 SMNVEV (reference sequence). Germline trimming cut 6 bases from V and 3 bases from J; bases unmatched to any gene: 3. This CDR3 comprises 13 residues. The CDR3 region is CASSSTSGYEQYF. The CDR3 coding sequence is TGTGCCAGCAGCTCGACTAGCGGCTACGAGCAGTACTTC.

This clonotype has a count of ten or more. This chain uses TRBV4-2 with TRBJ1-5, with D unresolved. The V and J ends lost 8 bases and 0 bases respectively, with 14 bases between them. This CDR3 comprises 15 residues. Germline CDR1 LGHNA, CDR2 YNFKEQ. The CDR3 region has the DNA TGTGCCAGCGCCGACCGGAGCGGTAGCAATCAGCCCCAGCATTTT. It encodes CASADRSGSNQPQHF.

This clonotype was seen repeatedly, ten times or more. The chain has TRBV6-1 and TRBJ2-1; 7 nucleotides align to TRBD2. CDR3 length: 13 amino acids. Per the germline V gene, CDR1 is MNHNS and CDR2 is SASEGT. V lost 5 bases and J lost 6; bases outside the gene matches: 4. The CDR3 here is CASSWGGRNEQFF. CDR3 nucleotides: TGTGCCAGCAGTTGGGGGGGACGCAATGAGCAGTTCTTC.

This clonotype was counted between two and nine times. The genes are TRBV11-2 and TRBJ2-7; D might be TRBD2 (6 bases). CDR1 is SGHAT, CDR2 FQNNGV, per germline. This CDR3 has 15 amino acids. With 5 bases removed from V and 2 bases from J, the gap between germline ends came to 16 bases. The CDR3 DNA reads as TGTGCCAGCAGCCCGCCAAGCGGGCGTGCCTACGAGCAGTACTTC. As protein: CASSPPSGRAYEQYF.

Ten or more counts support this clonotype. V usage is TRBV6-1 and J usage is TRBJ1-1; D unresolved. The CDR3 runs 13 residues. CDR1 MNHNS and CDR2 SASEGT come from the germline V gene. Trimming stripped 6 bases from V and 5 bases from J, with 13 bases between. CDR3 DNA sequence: TGTGCCAGCAGCCGCGGTAGGTTAACTGAAGCTTTCTTT. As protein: CASSRGRLTEAFF.